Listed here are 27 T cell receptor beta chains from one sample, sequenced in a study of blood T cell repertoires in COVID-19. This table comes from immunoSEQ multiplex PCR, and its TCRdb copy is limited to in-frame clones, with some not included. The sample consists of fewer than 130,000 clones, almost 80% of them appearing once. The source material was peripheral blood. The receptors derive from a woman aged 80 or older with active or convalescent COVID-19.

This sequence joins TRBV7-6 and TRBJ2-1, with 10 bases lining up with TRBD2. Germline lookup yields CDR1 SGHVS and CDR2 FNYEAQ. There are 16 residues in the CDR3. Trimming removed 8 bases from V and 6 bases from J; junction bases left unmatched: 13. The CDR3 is CASSRLAGALGNEQFF. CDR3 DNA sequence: TGTGCCAGCTCGAGACTAGCGGGCGCTTTAGGCAATGAGCAGTTCTTC.

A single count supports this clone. The CDR3 loop reads CASSPRAGGASYNEQFF. Here the CDR3 DNA reads TGTGCCAGCAGCCCCCGGGCGGGGGGGGCGTCCTACAATGAGCAGTTCTTC. The chain recombines TRBV7-2 with TRBJ2-1, with 9 bases lining up with TRBD2. V lost 5 bases, J lost 1 base, and 9 bases stayed unmatched. Germline V gene lookup returns CDR1 SGHTA and CDR2 FQGNSA. This CDR3 has 17 residues.

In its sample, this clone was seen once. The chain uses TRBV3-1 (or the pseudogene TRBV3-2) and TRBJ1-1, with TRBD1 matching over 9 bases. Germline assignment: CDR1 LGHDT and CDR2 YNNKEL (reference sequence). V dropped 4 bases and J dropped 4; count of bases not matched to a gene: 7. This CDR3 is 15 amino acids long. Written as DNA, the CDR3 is TGTGCCAGCAGCCCGGGACAGGGATCGAGCACTGAAGCTTTCTTT. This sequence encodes CASSPGQGSSTEAFF.

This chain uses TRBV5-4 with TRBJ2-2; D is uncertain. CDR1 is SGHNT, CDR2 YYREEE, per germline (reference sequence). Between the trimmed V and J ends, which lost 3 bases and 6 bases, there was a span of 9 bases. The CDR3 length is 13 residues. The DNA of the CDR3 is TGTGCCAGCAGCTCCTCTAACCCCGGGGAGCTGTTTTTT. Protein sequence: CASSSSNPGELFF. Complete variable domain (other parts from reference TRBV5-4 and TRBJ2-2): ETGVTQSPTHLIKTRGQQVTLRCSSQSGHNTVSWYQQALGQGPQFIFQYYREEENGRGNFPPRFSGLQFPNYSSELNVNALELDDSALYLCASSSSNPGELFFGEGSRLTVL.

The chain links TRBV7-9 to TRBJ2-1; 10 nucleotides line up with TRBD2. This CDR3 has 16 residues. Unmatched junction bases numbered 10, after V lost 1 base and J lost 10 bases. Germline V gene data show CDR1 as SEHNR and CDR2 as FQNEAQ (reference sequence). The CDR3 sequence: CASSLGGLAVYREQFF. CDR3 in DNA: TGTGCCAGCAGCTTAGGTGGACTAGCGGTCTACAGAGAGCAGTTCTTC.

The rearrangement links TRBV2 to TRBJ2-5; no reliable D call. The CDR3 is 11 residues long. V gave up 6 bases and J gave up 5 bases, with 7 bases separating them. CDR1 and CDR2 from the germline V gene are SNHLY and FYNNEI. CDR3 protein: CASRVAETQYF. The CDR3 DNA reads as TGTGCCAGCAGGGTAGCTGAGACCCAGTACTTC.

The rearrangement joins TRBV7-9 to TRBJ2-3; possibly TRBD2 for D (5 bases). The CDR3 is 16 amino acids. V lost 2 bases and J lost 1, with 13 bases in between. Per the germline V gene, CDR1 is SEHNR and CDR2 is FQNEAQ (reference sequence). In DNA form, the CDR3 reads TGTGCCAGCAGCTTATTGCGGGCAGTAGGCACAGATACGCAGTATTTT. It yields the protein CASSLLRAVGTDTQYF.

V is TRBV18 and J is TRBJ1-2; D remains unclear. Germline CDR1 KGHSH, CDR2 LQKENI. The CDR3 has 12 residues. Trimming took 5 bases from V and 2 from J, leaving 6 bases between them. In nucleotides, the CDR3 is TGTGCCAGCTCAGGGCAAAACTATGGCTACACCTTC. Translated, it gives CASSGQNYGYTF.

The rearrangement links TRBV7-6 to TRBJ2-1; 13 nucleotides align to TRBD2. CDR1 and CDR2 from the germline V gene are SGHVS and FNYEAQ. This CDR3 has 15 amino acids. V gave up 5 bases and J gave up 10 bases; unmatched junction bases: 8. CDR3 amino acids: CASSPRTSGGREQFF. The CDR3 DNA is TGTGCCAGCAGCCCGCGGACTAGCGGGGGCCGGGAGCAGTTCTTC.

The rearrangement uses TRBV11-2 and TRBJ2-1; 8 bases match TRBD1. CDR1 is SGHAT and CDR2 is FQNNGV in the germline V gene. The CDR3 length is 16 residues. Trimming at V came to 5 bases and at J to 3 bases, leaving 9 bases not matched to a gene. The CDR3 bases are TGTGCCAGCAGCGCCCGACAGGGGCGGAACTACAATGAGCAGTTCTTC. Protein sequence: CASSARQGRNYNEQFF.

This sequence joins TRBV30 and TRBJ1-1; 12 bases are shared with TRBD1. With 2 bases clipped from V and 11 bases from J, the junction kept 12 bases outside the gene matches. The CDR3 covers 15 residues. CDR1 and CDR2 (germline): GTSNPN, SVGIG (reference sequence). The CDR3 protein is CAWSLQRDRGPGAFF. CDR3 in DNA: TGTGCCTGGAGTCTCCAGAGGGACAGGGGGCCGGGGGCTTTCTTT.

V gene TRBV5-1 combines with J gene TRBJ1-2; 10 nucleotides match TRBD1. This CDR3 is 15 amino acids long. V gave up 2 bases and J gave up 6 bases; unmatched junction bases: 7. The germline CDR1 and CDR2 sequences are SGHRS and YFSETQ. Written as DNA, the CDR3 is TGCGCCAGCAGCTTACAGGGACAGGGGTTGGATGGCTACACCTTC. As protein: CASSLQGQGLDGYTF.

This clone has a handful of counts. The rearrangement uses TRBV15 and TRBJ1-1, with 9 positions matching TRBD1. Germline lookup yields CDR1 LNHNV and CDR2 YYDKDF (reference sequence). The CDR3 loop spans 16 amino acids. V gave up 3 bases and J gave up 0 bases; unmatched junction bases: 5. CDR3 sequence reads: CATSRDRGYMNTEAFF. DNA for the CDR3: TGTGCCACCAGCAGGGACAGGGGATATATGAACACTGAAGCTTTCTTT. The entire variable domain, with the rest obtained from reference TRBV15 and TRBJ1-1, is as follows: DAMVIQNPRYQVTQFGKPVTLSCSQTLNHNVMYWYQQKSSQAPKLLFHYYDKDFNNEADTPDNFQSRRPNTSFCFLDIRSPGLGDTAMYLCATSRDRGYMNTEAFFGQGTRLTVV.

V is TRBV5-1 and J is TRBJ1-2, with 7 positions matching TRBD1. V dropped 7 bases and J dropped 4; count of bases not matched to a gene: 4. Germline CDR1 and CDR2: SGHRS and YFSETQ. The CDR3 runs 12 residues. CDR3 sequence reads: CASAQGFYGYTF. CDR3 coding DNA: TGCGCCAGCGCACAGGGGTTCTATGGCTACACCTTC.

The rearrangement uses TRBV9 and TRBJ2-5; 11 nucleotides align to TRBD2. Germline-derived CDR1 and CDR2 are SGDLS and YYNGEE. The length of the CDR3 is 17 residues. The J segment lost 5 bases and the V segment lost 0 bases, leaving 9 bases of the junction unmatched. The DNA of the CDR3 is TGTGCCAGCAGCGTAGCTCCTGTAGCGGGAGGGTTGGAGACCCAGTACTTC. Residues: CASSVAPVAGGLETQYF.

CDR3 DNA: TGCGCCAGCAGCTTGGAGCCGGGGGTTTACTACGAGCAGTACTTC. Translating it yields CASSLEPGVYYEQYF. V usage is TRBV5-1 and J usage is TRBJ2-7, with D maybe TRBD2 (6 bases). The ends were cut back, 0 bases at V and 3 bases at J, with 13 bases in the middle. Germline lookup yields CDR1 SGHRS and CDR2 YFSETQ. The CDR3 spans 15 residues.

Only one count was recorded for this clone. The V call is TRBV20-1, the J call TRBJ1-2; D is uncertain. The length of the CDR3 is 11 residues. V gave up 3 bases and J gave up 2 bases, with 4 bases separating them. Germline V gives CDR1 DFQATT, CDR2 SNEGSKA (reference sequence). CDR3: CSASINYGYTF. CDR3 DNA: TGCAGTGCTAGCATCAACTATGGCTACACCTTC.

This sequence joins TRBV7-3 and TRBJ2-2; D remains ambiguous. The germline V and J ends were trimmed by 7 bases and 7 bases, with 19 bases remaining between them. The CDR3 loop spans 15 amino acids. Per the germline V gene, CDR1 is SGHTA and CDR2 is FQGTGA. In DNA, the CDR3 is TGTGCCAGCAAGAGGTCTCTTTTAGACGGCGGGGAGCTGTTTTTT. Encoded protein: CASKRSLLDGGELFF. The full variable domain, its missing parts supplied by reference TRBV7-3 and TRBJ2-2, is GAGVSQTPSNKVTEKGKYVELRCDPISGHTALYWYRQSLGQGPEFLIYFQGTGAADDSGLPNDRFFAVRPEGSVSTLKIQRTERGDSAVYLCASKRSLLDGGELFFGEGSRLTVL.

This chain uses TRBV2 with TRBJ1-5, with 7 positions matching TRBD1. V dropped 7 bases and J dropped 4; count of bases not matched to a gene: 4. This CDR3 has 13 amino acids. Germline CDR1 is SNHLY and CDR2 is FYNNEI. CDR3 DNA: TGTGCCAGCACAGGGACAGAGAATCAGCCCCAGCATTTT. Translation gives CASTGTENQPQHF.

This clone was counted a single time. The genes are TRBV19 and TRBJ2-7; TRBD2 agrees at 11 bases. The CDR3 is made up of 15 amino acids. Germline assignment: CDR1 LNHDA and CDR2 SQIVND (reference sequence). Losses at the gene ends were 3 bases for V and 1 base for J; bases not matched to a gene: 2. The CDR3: CASSITSGSSYEQYF. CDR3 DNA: TGTGCCAGTAGTATCACTAGCGGGAGTTCCTACGAGCAGTACTTC.

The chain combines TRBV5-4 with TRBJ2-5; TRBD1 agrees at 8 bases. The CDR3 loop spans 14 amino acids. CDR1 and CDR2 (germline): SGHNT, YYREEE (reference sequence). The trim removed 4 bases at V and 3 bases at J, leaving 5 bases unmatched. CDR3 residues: CASSRRQGKETQYF. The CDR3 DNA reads TGTGCCAGCAGCCGCCGACAGGGGAAAGAGACCCAGTACTTC.

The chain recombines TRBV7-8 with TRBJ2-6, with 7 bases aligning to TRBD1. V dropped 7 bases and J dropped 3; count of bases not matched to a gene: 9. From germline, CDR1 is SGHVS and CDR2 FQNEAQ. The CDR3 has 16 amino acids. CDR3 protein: CASTEKQGLGANVLTF. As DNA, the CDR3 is TGTGCCAGCACGGAAAAACAGGGGCTTGGGGCCAACGTCCTGACTTTC.

The CDR3 region has the DNA TGCAGTGCTAGTTTCGGACTTACCTACGAGCAGTACTTC. Protein: CSASFGLTYEQYF. J is TRBJ2-7 and V is TRBV20-1; weak D call: TRBD2 (5 bases). The CDR3 consists of 13 residues. The V end lost 3 bases, the J end lost 2 bases, and 11 bases lay between the germline ends. Germline V CDR1 and CDR2: DFQATT, SNEGSKA (reference sequence).

The chain's CDR3 is CASSAATSGRNYNEQFF. In DNA, the CDR3 is TGTGCCAGCAGCGCCGCGACTAGCGGGAGGAACTACAATGAGCAGTTCTTC. The rearrangement joins TRBV9 to TRBJ2-1; 13 bases fit TRBD2. J gave up 3 bases and V 3 bases, and 6 bases lay outside the gene matches. This CDR3 has 17 amino acids. CDR1 is SGDLS and CDR2 is YYNGEE in the germline V gene.

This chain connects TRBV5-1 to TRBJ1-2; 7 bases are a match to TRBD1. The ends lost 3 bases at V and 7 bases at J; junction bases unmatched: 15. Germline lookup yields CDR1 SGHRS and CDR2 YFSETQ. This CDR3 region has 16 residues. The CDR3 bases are TGCGCCAGCAGCTCGGGGTCACAGGGGTCGGCTGGTGGCTACACCTTC. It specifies CASSSGSQGSAGGYTF. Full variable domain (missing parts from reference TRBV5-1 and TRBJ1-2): KAGVTQTPRYLIKTRGQQVTLSCSPISGHRSVSWYQQTPGQGLQFLFEYFSETQRNKGNFPGRFSGRQFSNSRSEMNVSTLELGDSALYLCASSSGSQGSAGGYTFGSGTRLTVV.

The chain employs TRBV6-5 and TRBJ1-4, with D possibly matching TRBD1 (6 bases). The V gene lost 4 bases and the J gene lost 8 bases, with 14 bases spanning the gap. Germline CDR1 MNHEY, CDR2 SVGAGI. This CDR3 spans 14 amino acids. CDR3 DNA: TGTGCCAGCAGTTCCGGGGGGACAAGGGAAAAACTGTTTTTT. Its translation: CASSSGGTREKLFF.

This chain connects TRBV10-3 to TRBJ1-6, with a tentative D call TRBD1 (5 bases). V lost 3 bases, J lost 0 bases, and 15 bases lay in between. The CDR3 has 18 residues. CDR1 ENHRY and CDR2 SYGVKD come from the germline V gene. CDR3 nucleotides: TGTGCCATCAGTGAAAGTGGCAGGGCGAGCTCCTATAATTCACCCCTCCACTTT. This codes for CAISESGRASSYNSPLHF.